This T cell receptor beta chain was recovered during a study of post-analysis software for immune sequencing data. In the study overall: Recorded disease courses covered relapsing-remitting, secondary progressive and progressive-relapsing multiple sclerosis. Some patients had no subtype annotation. Points from the study as a whole: Versus controls, multiple sclerosis patients showed significantly lower diversity (normalized Chao1).

TCR beta libraries were prepared from cDNA with unique molecular identifiers. TCRdb recomputed calls from the PCR reads with MiXCR, one row per CDR3 protein. In the table there are roughly 650,000 distinct CDR3 sequences, 55% to 70% of which are singletons. Turning to this clonotype: No antigen is known for it.

The receptor was derived from a girl aged 2 to 10 with multiple sclerosis. Sample: blood.

The CDR3 region is CSAVRMYQETQYF. CDR3 bases: TGCAGTGCAGTCCGAATGTACCAAGAGACCCAGTACTTC. The V and J genes are TRBV20-1 and TRBJ2-5, with D unresolved. Germline lookup yields CDR1 DFQATT and CDR2 SNEGSKA (reference sequence). The ends were cut back, 6 bases at V and 0 bases at J, with 11 bases in the middle. The CDR3 is made up of 13 amino acids.